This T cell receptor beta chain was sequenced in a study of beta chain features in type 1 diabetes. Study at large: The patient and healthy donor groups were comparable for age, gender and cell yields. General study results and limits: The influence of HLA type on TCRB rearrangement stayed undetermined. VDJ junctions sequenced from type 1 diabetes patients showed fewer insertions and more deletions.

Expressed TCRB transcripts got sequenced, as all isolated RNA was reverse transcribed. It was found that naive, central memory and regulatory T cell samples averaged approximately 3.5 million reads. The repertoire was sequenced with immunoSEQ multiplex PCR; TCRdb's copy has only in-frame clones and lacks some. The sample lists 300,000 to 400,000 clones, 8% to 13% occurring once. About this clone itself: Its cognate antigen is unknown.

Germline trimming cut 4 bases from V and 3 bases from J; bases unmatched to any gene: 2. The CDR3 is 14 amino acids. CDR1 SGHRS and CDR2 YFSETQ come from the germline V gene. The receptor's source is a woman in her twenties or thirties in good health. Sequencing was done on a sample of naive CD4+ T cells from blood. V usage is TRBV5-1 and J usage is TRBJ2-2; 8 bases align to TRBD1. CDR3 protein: CASSPGGYTGELFF. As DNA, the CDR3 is TGCGCCAGCAGCCCAGGGGGCTACACCGGGGAGCTGTTTTTT.